This T cell receptor beta chain was captured in a study of T-cell memory formation after mild COVID-19. V lost 0 bases, J lost 5 bases, and 14 bases lay in between. The CDR3 runs 15 residues. Germline V lookup: CDR1 SGHRS, CDR2 YFSETQ. Each CDR3 protein is one row after TCRdb ran MiXCR on the 5' RACE reads. The sample has 300,000 to 400,000 distinct CDR3 sequences; roughly 13% are singletons. This rearrangement joins TRBV5-1 to TRBJ2-5, with a weak D call TRBD1 (5 bases). The TCR comes from a man aged 18 to 29 who had mild COVID-19 (a few samples of this study predate the infection). Cell type and time point are not known. Sequencing was carried out using PBMCs or a T cell subset sorted from them (not recorded which). The CDR3 protein is CASSLAPGPWETQYF. CDR3 sequence (DNA): TGCGCCAGCAGCTTGGCTCCAGGGCCATGGGAGACCCAGTACTTC.